These 32 T cell receptor beta chains originate from one sample sequenced in a study of Ad26.COV2.S vaccination and SARS-CoV-2 variants. Treatment in this sample: around 19 received Ad26.COV2.S at low or high dose, single or two shots; roughly five received placebo; per-sample allocation not given. Sampling happened 63 days after the first vaccine or placebo injection. The repertoire was sequenced with immunoSEQ multiplex PCR; TCRdb's copy has only in-frame clones and lacks some. The sample consists of roughly 380,000 clones, 85% of them appearing once. The source was peripheral blood, collected in a trial of Ad26.COV2.S vaccine versus placebo. The source of these receptors is a person between 18 and 60 years old who received the Ad26.COV2.S COVID-19 vaccine or a placebo.

The chain has TRBV12-5 and TRBJ1-5; no reliable D call. The CDR3 runs 11 residues. The V and J ends lost 6 bases and 7 bases respectively, with 7 bases between them. CDR1 is LGHNT and CDR2 is FRNRAP in the germline V gene. CDR3 sequence: CASGGVQPQHF. The CDR3 DNA follows: TGTGCTAGTGGGGGCGTCCAGCCCCAGCATTTT.

This clone appeared once. CDR3 sequence: CASSPRPPRNYGYTF. The DNA of the CDR3 is TGTGCCAGCAGCCCGCGACCCCCGAGGAACTATGGCTACACCTTC. The V and J genes are TRBV7-2 and TRBJ1-2; no firm D call. Germline-derived CDR1 and CDR2 are SGHTA and FQGNSA. Deletions cut 5 bases from V and 2 bases from J, with 15 bases between. The CDR3 is 15 amino acids. The variable domain in full, with the rest retrieved from reference TRBV7-2 and TRBJ1-2, is GAGVSQSPSNKVTEKGKDVELRCDPISGHTALYWYRQSLGQGLEFLIYFQGNSAPDKSGLPSDRFSAERTGGSVSTLTIQRTQQEDSAVYLCASSPRPPRNYGYTFGSGTRLTVV.

CDR3 region: CASRHTGVSGNTIYF. For the CDR3, the DNA is TGTGCCAGCAGACATACCGGGGTATCTGGAAACACCATATATTTT. The chain uses TRBV11-3 and TRBJ1-3; D is ambiguous. Germline V CDR1 and CDR2: SGHNT, YENEEA. The CDR3 has 15 residues. Trimming took 6 bases from V and 1 from J, leaving 13 bases between them.

The gene calls are TRBV6-5 and TRBJ1-5; possible D gene TRBD1, 5 bases. CDR3 size: 14 residues. Per germline, CDR1 MNHEY and CDR2 SVGAGI. The ends were cut back, 7 bases at V and 6 bases at J, with 16 bases in the middle. CDR3 nucleotides: TGTGCCAGCATTAGAGGAGGGGAAGGTCAGCCCCAGCATTTT. It is translated as CASIRGGEGQPQHF.

The chain uses TRBV6-1 and TRBJ1-5; D unresolved. The CDR3 has 17 amino acids. Germline V CDR1 and CDR2: MNHNS, SASEGT. The germline V and J ends were trimmed by 2 bases and 7 bases, with 21 bases remaining between them. Written as DNA, the CDR3 is TGTGCCAGCAGTGAACAGCACAGCCCCAATCCCAACCAGCCCCAGCATTTT. It yields the protein CASSEQHSPNPNQPQHF.

The J gene is TRBJ1-2, the V gene TRBV5-1; D ambiguous. CDR1 is SGHRS and CDR2 is YFSETQ in the germline V gene. The CDR3 contains 16 residues. Deletions cut 0 bases from V and 2 bases from J, with 14 bases between. The CDR3 nucleotides are TGCGCCAGCAGCTTGGATGGTCTCTCCTCAAACTATGGCTACACCTTC. Translation gives CASSLDGLSSNYGYTF.

The rearrangement links TRBV9 to TRBJ1-6; 9 positions agree with TRBD1. This CDR3 comprises 16 residues. V shed 3 bases and J 10 bases; nucleotides not matched to a gene: 11. Germline CDR1 is SGDLS and CDR2 is YYNGEE. The CDR3 region is CASSEGDRAVWSPLHF. CDR3 sequence (DNA): TGTGCCAGCAGCGAGGGGGACAGGGCGGTTTGGTCACCCCTCCACTTT.

The chain employs TRBV9 and TRBJ1-1; TRBD1 matches 7 bases. CDR1 and CDR2 (germline): SGDLS, YYNGEE. The junction had 6 bases not matched to a gene; V was cut back by 0 bases and J by 4 bases. The CDR3 contains 15 residues. The CDR3 loop reads CASSVAPGGRTEAFF. Here the CDR3 DNA reads TGTGCCAGCAGCGTAGCTCCAGGGGGACGCACTGAAGCTTTCTTT.

The V gene is TRBV19, the J gene TRBJ2-1; 9 bases agree with TRBD2. This CDR3 spans 16 amino acids. Germline CDR1 reads LNHDA; CDR2 reads SQIVND (reference sequence). With 3 bases clipped from V and 10 bases from J, the junction kept 13 bases outside the gene matches. The CDR3 DNA is TGTGCCAGTAGTATTCGGCTAGCGGGGACGTCAGGGGAGCAGTTCTTC. Protein sequence: CASSIRLAGTSGEQFF.

V usage is TRBV21-1 and J usage is TRBJ1-3; TRBD1, the D gene given by the table, was not confirmed from the DNA. TRBV21-1 is classified as a pseudogene. The CDR3 spans 17 residues. The CDR3, as DNA: TGTGCCAGCAGCTCCTATCCCCGGGACAACTCTGGAAACACCATATATTTT. Protein product: CASSSYPRDNSGNTIYF.

The V and J genes are TRBV4-3 and TRBJ2-7, with a tentative D call TRBD2 (7 bases). Germline V gene data show CDR1 as LGHNA and CDR2 as YSLEER. The CDR3 contains 15 residues. V was shortened by 0 bases and J by 4 bases, with 13 bases between the two germline ends. The CDR3 spells CASSQDTSGTYEQYF. The CDR3 nucleotides read TGCGCCAGCAGCCAAGATACCAGCGGGACATACGAGCAGTACTTC.

The chain joins TRBV12-3 or TRBV12-4 to TRBJ2-7, with D possibly TRBD1 on 6 matching bases. The CDR3 totals 12 residues. The CDR3 here is CASRGNSYEQYF. CDR3 bases: TGTGCGAGTAGGGGGAACTCCTACGAGCAGTACTTC.

V usage is TRBV28 and J usage is TRBJ1-2, with D unclear. Germline loops: CDR1 MDHEN, CDR2 SYDVKM. The CDR3 extends over 12 amino acids. The V end was cut by 5 bases, the J end by 5 bases, with 9 bases between. CDR3 in amino acids: CASSLRQYGYTF. CDR3 nucleotides: TGTGCCAGCAGTCTCCGGCAGTATGGCTACACCTTC.

The chain carries TRBV19 and TRBJ1-6; maybe TRBD1 (5 bases). Trimming removed 6 bases from V and 5 bases from J, with 5 bases in between. CDR1 and CDR2 (germline): LNHDA, SQIVND (reference sequence). The CDR3 loop spans 12 amino acids. The CDR3 is CASRGDNSPLHF. The CDR3 DNA reads TGTGCCAGTAGGGGGGATAATTCACCCCTCCACTTT.

The chain couples TRBV2 to TRBJ1-3, with 12 nucleotides matching TRBD1. Germline V gene sequence: CDR1 SNHLY, CDR2 FYNNEI. Trimming cost V 7 bases and J 2 bases; bases outside gene matches: 3. The CDR3 has 15 amino acids. The DNA of the CDR3 is TGTGCCAGCAATCGGGACAGGGGGCCTGGAAACACCATATATTTT. Protein product: CASNRDRGPGNTIYF.

The chain employs TRBV18 and TRBJ1-1; no clear D gene. CDR3 size: 16 residues. Germline V gene sequence: CDR1 KGHSH, CDR2 LQKENI. V dropped 1 base and J dropped 0 bases, with 12 bases sitting between them. The CDR3 DNA reads as TGTGCCAGCTCACCACTTTCGGGTATAATGAACACTGAAGCTTTCTTT. Amino acids: CASSPLSGIMNTEAFF.

The J gene is TRBJ1-6, the V gene TRBV19; possibly TRBD1 for D (5 bases). CDR1 and CDR2 from the germline V gene are LNHDA and SQIVND (reference sequence). The V and J ends lost 1 base and 5 bases respectively, with 15 bases between them. This CDR3 contains 17 residues. Here the CDR3 reads CASSIAPKGLHNSPLHF. CDR3 in DNA: TGTGCCAGTAGTATAGCCCCGAAGGGGTTACATAATTCACCCCTCCACTTT.

J is TRBJ2-3 and V is TRBV12-3 or TRBV12-4; tentatively, D is TRBD2 (6 bases). Trimming removed 6 bases at V and 4 bases at J, with 11 bases between. The CDR3 is 13 residues long. The DNA of the CDR3 is TGTGCCAGCAGCGCCTGGAGGGCAGATACGCAGTATTTT. As protein: CASSAWRADTQYF.

The genes are TRBV12-3 or TRBV12-4 and TRBJ2-7; maybe TRBD1 (6 bases). The ends were cut back, 10 bases at V and 0 bases at J, with 13 bases in the middle. CDR3 length: 13 residues. The CDR3 sequence is CATRDTNSYEQYF. The DNA of the CDR3 is TGTGCCACCCGGGACACAAACTCCTACGAGCAGTACTTC.

V gene TRBV30 combines with J gene TRBJ2-3; D not certain. Trimming left V 0 bases short and J 1 base short, with 8 bases between. CDR3 length equals 14 residues. Germline CDR1 is GTSNPN and CDR2 is SVGIG (reference sequence). As DNA, the CDR3 is TGTGCCTGGAGTGTACGCACGGGCACAGATACGCAGTATTTT. Translating it yields CAWSVRTGTDTQYF.

The chain is built from TRBV5-1 and TRBJ2-1; TRBD1 might be the D (6 bases). V gave up 1 base and J gave up 8 bases, with 19 bases separating them. The germline V gene has CDR1 SGHRS and CDR2 YFSETQ. This CDR3 has 16 residues. This chain's CDR3 is CASSLLLGAPVDEQFF. The CDR3 region has the DNA TGCGCCAGCAGCTTGCTATTGGGGGCGCCCGTCGATGAGCAGTTCTTC.

V usage is TRBV14 and J usage is TRBJ2-5, with 9 bases aligning to TRBD2. V lost 2 bases, J lost 2 bases, and 3 bases stayed unmatched. CDR3 size: 15 residues. The germline V gene encodes CDR1 SGHDN and CDR2 FVKESK. CDR3 bases: TGTGCCAGCAGCCAAATAGCGGGAGCGCAAGAGACCCAGTACTTC. Translating gives CASSQIAGAQETQYF.

The V gene is TRBV5-4, the J gene TRBJ1-3; D remains unclear. The CDR3 runs 14 residues. Per the germline V gene, CDR1 is SGHNT and CDR2 is YYREEE (reference sequence). V was shortened by 3 bases and J by 0 bases, with 7 bases between the two germline ends. CDR3 DNA sequence: TGTGCCAGCAGCTCGGGAAACTCTGGAAACACCATATATTTT. Amino acids: CASSSGNSGNTIYF.

As DNA, the CDR3 is TGTGCCAGCAGTTGGCCCTTCGACAGGGCTGGCGGGGAGCTGTTTTTT. Residues: CASSWPFDRAGGELFF. The rearrangement uses TRBV6-9 and TRBJ2-2; 7 bases fit TRBD1. J lost 7 bases, V lost 4 bases, and 12 bases had no gene match. Germline assignment: CDR1 MNHGY and CDR2 SVAAGI. The CDR3 is made up of 16 amino acids.

The rearrangement uses TRBV3-1 (or the pseudogene TRBV3-2) and TRBJ2-7; the D gene is possibly TRBD2 (5 bases). The CDR3 spans 12 residues. Trimming pared 3 bases from V and 3 bases from J, leaving 6 bases between. From germline, CDR1 is LGHDT and CDR2 YNNKEL (reference sequence). Here the CDR3 DNA reads TGTGCCAGCAGCCAGGGAGACTACGAGCAGTACTTC. Residues: CASSQGDYEQYF.

The chain couples TRBV15 to TRBJ2-5, with 7 positions matching TRBD2. Per germline, CDR1 LNHNV and CDR2 YYDKDF (reference sequence). Losses at the gene ends were 0 bases for V and 2 bases for J; bases not matched to a gene: 9. CDR3 length: 17 amino acids. CDR3 sequence: CATSRDWTGGAQETQYF. The CDR3 nucleotides are TGTGCCACCAGCAGAGATTGGACGGGGGGTGCTCAAGAGACCCAGTACTTC.

This chain connects TRBV24-1 to TRBJ1-2; D possibly corresponds to TRBD1 (6 bases). Trimming pared 4 bases from V and 2 bases from J, leaving 19 bases between. This CDR3 spans 17 amino acids. Germline assignment: CDR1 KGHDR and CDR2 SFDVKD. Here the CDR3 reads CATSEGVQGAQNYGYTF. The CDR3 DNA reads as TGTGCCACCAGTGAGGGGGTACAGGGAGCACAGAACTATGGCTACACCTTC.

This chain uses TRBV18 with TRBJ2-7, with D perhaps TRBD1 or TRBD2 (6 bases each). CDR1 is KGHSH, CDR2 LQKENI, per germline. V shed 2 bases and J shed 3 bases, with 17 bases lying between them. The CDR3 has 16 amino acids. CDR3 amino acids: CASSPNGGADSYEQYF. CDR3 bases: TGTGCCAGCTCACCAAACGGGGGCGCGGACAGCTACGAGCAGTACTTC.

The CDR3 region is CASSLGWGNEQFF. Here the CDR3 DNA reads TGCGCCAGCAGCTTGGGTTGGGGGAATGAGCAGTTCTTC. The J gene is TRBJ2-1, the V gene TRBV5-1; D possibly matches TRBD1 or TRBD2 (5 bases each). Germline V gives CDR1 SGHRS, CDR2 YFSETQ. This CDR3 region has 13 residues. Trimming cost V 0 bases and J 7 bases, with 8 bases left between them.

This clone was observed a single time. The J gene is TRBJ2-3, the V gene TRBV6-5; perhaps D is TRBD1 or TRBD2 (5 bases each). From germline, CDR1 is MNHEY and CDR2 SVGAGI. The CDR3 contains 11 residues. V was cut by 10 bases and J by 6 bases, with 11 bases left in between. CDR3: CATKGTDTQYF. Written as DNA, the CDR3 is TGTGCCACCAAAGGGACCGATACGCAGTATTTT.

The chain employs TRBV4-3 and TRBJ1-1; no clear D. CDR3 size: 16 residues. The V and J ends lost 0 bases and 6 bases respectively, with 17 bases between them. The germline V gene has CDR1 LGHNA and CDR2 YSLEER. The CDR3 region has the DNA TGCGCCAGCAGCCAAGATCTCGCCAGCAGGCGGCCTGAAGCTTTCTTT. Translated, it gives CASSQDLASRRPEAFF.

The rearrangement links TRBV29-1 to TRBJ1-1; 7 bases match TRBD1. CDR3 size: 12 residues. Germline CDR1 is SQVTM and CDR2 is ANQGSEA. J gave up 0 bases and V 7 bases, and 2 bases lay outside the gene matches. CDR3 DNA sequence: TGCAGCGGGGACAGAATGAACACTGAAGCTTTCTTT. This codes for CSGDRMNTEAFF.